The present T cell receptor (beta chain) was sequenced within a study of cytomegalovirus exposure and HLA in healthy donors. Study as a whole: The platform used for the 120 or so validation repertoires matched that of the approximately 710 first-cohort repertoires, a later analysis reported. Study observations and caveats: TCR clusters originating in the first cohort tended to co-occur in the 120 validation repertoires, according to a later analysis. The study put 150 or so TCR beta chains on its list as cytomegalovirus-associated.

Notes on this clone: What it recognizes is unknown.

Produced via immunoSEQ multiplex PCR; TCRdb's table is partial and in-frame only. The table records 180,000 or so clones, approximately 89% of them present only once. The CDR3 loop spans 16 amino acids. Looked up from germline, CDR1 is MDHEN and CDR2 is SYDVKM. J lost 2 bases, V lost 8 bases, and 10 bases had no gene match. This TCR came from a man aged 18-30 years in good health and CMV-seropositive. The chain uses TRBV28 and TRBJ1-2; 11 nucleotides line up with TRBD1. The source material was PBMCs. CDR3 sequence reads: CASLDSGTGGNYGYTF. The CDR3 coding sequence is TGTGCCAGCCTAGATTCCGGGACAGGGGGGAACTATGGCTACACCTTC.